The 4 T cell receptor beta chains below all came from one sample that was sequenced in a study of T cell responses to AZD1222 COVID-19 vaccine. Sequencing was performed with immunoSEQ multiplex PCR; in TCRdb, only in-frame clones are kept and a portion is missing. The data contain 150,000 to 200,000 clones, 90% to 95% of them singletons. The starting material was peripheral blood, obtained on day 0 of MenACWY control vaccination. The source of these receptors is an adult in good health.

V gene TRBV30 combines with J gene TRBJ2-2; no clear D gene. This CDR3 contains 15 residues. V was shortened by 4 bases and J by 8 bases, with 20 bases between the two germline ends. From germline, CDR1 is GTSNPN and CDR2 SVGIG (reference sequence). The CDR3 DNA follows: TGTGCCTGGAATAATCGGGCGGTAGGGCCTGGGGAGCTGTTTTTT. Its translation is CAWNNRAVGPGELFF. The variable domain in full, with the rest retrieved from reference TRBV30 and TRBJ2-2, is SQTIHQWPATLVQPVGSPLSLECTVEGTSNPNLYWYRQAAGRGLQLLFYSVGIGQISSEVPQNLSASRPQDRQFILSSKKLLLSDSGFYLCAWNNRAVGPGELFFGEGSRLTVL.

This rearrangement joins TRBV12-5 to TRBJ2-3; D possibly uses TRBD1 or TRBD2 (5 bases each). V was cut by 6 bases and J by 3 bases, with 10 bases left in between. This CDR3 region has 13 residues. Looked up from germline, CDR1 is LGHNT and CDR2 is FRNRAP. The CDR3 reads CASGGPGTDTQYF. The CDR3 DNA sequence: TGTGCTAGTGGGGGACCTGGGACAGATACGCAGTATTTT.

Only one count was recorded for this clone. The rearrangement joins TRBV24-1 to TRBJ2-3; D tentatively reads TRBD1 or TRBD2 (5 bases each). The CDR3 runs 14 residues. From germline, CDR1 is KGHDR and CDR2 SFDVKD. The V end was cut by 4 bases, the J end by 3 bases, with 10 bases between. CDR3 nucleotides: TGTGCCACCAGTGACCTGGGACGGACAGATACGCAGTATTTT. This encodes CATSDLGRTDTQYF.

CDR3 coding DNA: TGTGCCAGTAGTATGGGCGGAGGGGCGACCGAGCAGTACTTC. This translates into CASSMGGGATEQYF. The chain joins TRBV19 to TRBJ2-7, with D possibly TRBD2 on 6 matching bases. The CDR3 covers 14 residues. CDR1 is LNHDA, CDR2 SQIVND, per germline (reference sequence). The V end was cut by 3 bases, the J end by 6 bases, with 15 bases between.